This T cell receptor beta chain was captured in a study of breast tumors, draining lymph nodes, adjacent tissues (dated by TCRdb to 2015 to 2016). About the full investigation: In breast cancer patients, the study compared the TCR beta repertoires of tumor, adjacent nontumor tissue and axillary lymph nodes. The study was designed to assess the relationships and possible T-cell exchange between tumor, surrounding tissue and draining lymph node repertoires in human breast cancer. Study-level results and caveats: Tumor T-cell repertoires showed less diversity than lymph node repertoires and more diversity than nontumor tissue repertoires, and tumor T-cell repertoires showed preferential V and J gene usage. The study presented the conclusion that tumor T cells originate in lymph nodes as consistent with a hypothesis, not as something directly demonstrated. A scenario in which most tumor T cells derive from the lymph node and then expand within tumor tissue was judged to be consistent with the data. In luminal-like breast cancer, tumor and nontumor tissue repertoires resembled each other significantly more than in basal-like breast cancer.

Instrument on record: Illumina HiSeq 2000. Multiplex PCR amplification was used to generate the TCR beta chain libraries. The amplified TCR beta chain products were analyzed by high-throughput sequencing. Through fastp at Q25 and MiXCR, TCRdb rebuilt clones from the public reads, retaining in-frame beta chains. Rows with a matching CDR3 protein are joined into one entry that keeps the most common DNA and genes. The sample table records around 150,000 distinct CDR3 sequences; under 25% of these occur just once. About 2.4% of the sample rests with the top ten. The axillary draining lymph nodes of breast cancer patients were the source of the lymph node samples. This clonotype was picked up many times. What this receptor recognizes is not known. The junction and the germline gene differ at one end; a read error may be behind it. Per the germline V gene, SGHRS is the CDR1 and YFSETQ is the CDR2. The CDR3 contains 12 residues, cysteine and phenylalanine counted. The DNA shown is the 36-base CDR3, in frame from base 1.

The sample was axillary lymph node tissue. Recombination connected TRBV5-1 to TRBJ2-2; the D gene lacks a confident call. This TCR came from a female donor with breast cancer. Some clones in this sample may be carry-over from other donors' samples. The DNA is as follows: TGTGCCAGCAGTTACTCCGGCGGGGAGCTGTTTTTT. The translation is CASSYSGGELFF.